The source of this T cell receptor beta chain is a study of blood T cell repertoires in COVID-19. On the study more broadly: There were acute and convalescent COVID-19 samples, and they came from the United States, Italy and Spain. T cells, B-cell-depleted T cells, or PBMCs provided the cDNA or gDNA that served as material.

In the original analysis: Reference gene primer amplification yielded estimated nucleated cell counts. Assay used: immunoSEQ multiplex PCR; TCRdb lists only in-frame clones, some missing. The V and J calls and clone size are taken from that table; D and trimming were inferred from the DNA. This sample has approximately 250,000 clones, with over 70% found just once. Enrolment of Seattle patients took place during active infection, and they were followed longitudinally. The CDR3 is made up of 15 amino acids. CDR1 and CDR2 (germline): SGHVS, FNYEAQ. V lost 0 bases and J 3 bases, leaving 9 bases between the germline ends.

The sample comprised peripheral blood. The source of this sequence is a woman aged 70-85 years with COVID-19, enrolled during active disease. The chain combines TRBV7-6 with TRBJ1-5, with D unclear. This CDR3 is CASSLAHSPNQPQHF. The DNA for the CDR3 is TGTGCCAGCAGCTTAGCGCACAGTCCCAATCAGCCCCAGCATTTT.